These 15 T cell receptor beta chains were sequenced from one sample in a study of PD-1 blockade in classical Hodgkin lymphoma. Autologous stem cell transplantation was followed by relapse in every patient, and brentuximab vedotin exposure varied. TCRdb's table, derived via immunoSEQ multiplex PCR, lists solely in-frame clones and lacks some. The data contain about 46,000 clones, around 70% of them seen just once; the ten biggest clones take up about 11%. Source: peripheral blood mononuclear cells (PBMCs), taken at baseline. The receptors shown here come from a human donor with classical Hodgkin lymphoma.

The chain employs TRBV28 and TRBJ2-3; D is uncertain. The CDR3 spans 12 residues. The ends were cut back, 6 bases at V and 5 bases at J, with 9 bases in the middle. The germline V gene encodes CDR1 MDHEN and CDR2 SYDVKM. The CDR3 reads CASSLGGDTQYF. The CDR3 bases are TGTGCCAGCAGCCTTGGTGGAGATACGCAGTATTTT.

The CDR3: CASSFNGPYEQYF. The CDR3 nucleotides are TGTGCCAGCAGTTTTAACGGGCCCTACGAGCAGTACTTC. This sequence joins TRBV27 and TRBJ2-7, with D unresolved. The CDR3 contains 13 residues. Trimming removed 3 bases from V and 2 bases from J, with 8 bases in between. Germline CDR1 MNHEY, CDR2 SMNVEV (reference sequence).

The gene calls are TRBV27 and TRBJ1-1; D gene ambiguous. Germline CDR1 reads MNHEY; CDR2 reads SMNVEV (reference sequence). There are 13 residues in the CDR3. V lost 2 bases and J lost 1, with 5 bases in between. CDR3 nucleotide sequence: TGTGCCAGCAGTTTAGGAGGGAACACTGAAGCTTTCTTT. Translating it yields CASSLGGNTEAFF.

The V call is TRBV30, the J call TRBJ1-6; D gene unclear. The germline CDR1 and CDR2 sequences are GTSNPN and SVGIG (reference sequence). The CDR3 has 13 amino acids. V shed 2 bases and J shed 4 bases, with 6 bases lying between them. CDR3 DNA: TGTGCCTGGAGTTCCGTGTATAATTCACCCCTCCACTTT. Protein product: CAWSSVYNSPLHF.

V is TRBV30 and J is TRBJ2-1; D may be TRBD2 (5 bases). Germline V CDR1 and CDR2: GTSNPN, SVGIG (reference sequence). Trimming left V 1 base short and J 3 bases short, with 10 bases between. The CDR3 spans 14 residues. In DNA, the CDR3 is TGTGCCTGGAGTGCTGAGAGGGTCTACAATGAGCAGTTCTTC. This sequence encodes CAWSAERVYNEQFF.

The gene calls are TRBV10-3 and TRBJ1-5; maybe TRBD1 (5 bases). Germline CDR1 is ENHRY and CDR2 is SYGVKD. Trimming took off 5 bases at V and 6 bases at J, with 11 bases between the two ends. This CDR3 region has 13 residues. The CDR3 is CAISREGSQPQHF. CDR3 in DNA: TGTGCCATCAGTCGGGAGGGGAGTCAGCCCCAGCATTTT.

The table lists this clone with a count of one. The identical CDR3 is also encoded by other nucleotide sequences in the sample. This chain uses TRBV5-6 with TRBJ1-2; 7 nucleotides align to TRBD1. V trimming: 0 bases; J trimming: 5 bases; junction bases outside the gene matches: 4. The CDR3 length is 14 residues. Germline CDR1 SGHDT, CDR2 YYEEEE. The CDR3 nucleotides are TGTGCCAGCAGCTTGGGACAGGGTGTATATGGCTACACCTTC. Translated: CASSLGQGVYGYTF.

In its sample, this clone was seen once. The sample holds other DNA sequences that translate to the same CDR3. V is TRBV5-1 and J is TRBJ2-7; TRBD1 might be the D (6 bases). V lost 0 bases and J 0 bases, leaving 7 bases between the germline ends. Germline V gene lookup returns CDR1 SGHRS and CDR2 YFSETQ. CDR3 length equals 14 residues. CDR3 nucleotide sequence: TGCGCCAGCAGCTTGGAGGGACACTCCTACGAGCAGTACTTC. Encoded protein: CASSLEGHSYEQYF.

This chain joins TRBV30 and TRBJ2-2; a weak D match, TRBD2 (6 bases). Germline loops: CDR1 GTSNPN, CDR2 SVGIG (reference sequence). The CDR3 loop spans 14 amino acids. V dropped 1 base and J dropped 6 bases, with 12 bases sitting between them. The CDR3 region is CAWSGPRRAGELFF. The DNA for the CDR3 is TGTGCCTGGAGTGGTCCTCGGAGGGCCGGGGAGCTGTTTTTT. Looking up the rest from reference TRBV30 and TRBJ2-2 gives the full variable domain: SQTIHQWPATLVQPVGSPLSLECTVEGTSNPNLYWYRQAAGRGLQLLFYSVGIGQISSEVPQNLSASRPQDRQFILSSKKLLLSDSGFYLCAWSGPRRAGELFFGEGSRLTVL.

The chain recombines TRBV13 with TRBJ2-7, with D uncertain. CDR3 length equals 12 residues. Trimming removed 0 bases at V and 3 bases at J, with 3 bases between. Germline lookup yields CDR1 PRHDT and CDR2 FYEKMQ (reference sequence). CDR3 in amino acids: CASSLGGYEQYF. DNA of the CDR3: TGTGCCAGCAGCTTAGGGGGCTACGAGCAGTACTTC. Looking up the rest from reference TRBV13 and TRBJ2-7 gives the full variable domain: AAGVIQSPRHLIKEKRETATLKCYPIPRHDTVYWYQQGPGQDPQFLISFYEKMQSDKGSIPDRFSAQQFSDYHSELNMSSLELGDSALYFCASSLGGYEQYFGPGTRLTVT.

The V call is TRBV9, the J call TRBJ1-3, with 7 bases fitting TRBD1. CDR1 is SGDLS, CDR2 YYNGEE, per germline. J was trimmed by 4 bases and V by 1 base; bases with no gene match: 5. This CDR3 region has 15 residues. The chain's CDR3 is CASSVRTGVGNTIYF. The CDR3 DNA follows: TGTGCCAGCAGCGTAAGAACAGGGGTAGGAAACACCATATATTTT.

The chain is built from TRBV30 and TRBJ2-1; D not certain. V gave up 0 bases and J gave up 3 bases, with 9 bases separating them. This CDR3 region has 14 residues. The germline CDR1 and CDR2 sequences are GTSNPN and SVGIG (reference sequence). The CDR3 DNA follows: TGTGCCTGGAGTGTAGATGTGGGCTACAATGAGCAGTTCTTC. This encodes CAWSVDVGYNEQFF.

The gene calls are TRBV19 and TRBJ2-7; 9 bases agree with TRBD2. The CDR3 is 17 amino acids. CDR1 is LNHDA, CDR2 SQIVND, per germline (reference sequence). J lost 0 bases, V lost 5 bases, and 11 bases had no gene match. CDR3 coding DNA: TGTGCCAGTAGTTTCACTAGCGGGCCTAGGAGCTCCTACGAGCAGTACTTC. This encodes CASSFTSGPRSSYEQYF.

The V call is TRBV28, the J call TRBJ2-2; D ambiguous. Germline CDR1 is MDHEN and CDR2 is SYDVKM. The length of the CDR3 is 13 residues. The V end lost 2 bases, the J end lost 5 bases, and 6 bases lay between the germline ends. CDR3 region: CASSLHGTGELFF. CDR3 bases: TGTGCCAGCAGTTTACACGGGACCGGGGAGCTGTTTTTT.

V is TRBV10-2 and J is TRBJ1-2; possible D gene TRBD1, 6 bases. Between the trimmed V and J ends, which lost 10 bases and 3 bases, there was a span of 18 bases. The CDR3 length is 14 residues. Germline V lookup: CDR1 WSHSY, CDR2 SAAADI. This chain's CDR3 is CATFAGTLDYGYTF. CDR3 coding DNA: TGCGCCACATTCGCCGGGACATTGGACTATGGCTACACCTTC.